This T cell receptor (beta chain) was captured in a study of response to subunit inactivated influenza vaccine. Study-wide results and caveats: The authors put forward the suggestion that each seasonal influenza vaccination may bring in only a limited number of new T cells.

TCRdb reanalysed the RT-PCR reads using MiXCR and keeps one entry per CDR3 protein. The table lists approximately 570,000 distinct CDR3 sequences, around 8% of them singletons, with 10% to 15% in the top ten. This CDR3 comprises 17 residues. The V gene's germline CDR1 is LGHNA and CDR2 YNFKEQ. V shed 0 bases, J shed 7 bases, and the junction held 6 bases outside the gene matches. This clonotype has a handful of counts. Its antigen is not identified. The source material was PBMCs from blood, sampled less than 30 months after vaccination. The TCR originated in a man aged 50 to 75 who received an inactivated influenza vaccine. The chain carries TRBV4-2 and TRBJ2-5, with 15 nucleotides matching TRBD2. CDR3 region: CASSQDRTSGGAGTQYF. The CDR3 DNA is TGTGCCAGCAGCCAAGATAGGACTAGCGGGGGGGCGGGGACCCAGTACTTC.